A selection of T cell receptor beta chains follows, all from one sample in a study of cytomegalovirus exposure and HLA in healthy donors. Method: immunoSEQ multiplex PCR; TCRdb's copy keeps in-frame clones and lacks some. The sample includes 100,000 to 130,000 clones, 90% to 97% of them seen just once. Sequencing was performed on PBMCs. Receptors originate from a young woman in good health and CMV-seronegative. Each CDR3 is given with its conserved first and last residue. Fields, in order: J gene, clone size, V gene, D gene, CDR3 DNA, CDR3 protein. The D gene is left open where the match is weak. Clone size, where shown, is once, few, many, or a class for clones that have expanded.

J: TRBJ2-7
size: .
V: TRBV4-1
D: .
DNA: TGCGCCAGCAGTCGACAGTTCCAGACCTACGAGCAGTACTTC
CDR3: CASSRQFQTYEQYF

J: TRBJ2-1
size: .
V: TRBV5-4
D: TRBD2
DNA: TGTGCCAGCAGCTTAGGATCTCGCGGCCCTAGCGGGGGGGAGCAGTTCTTC
CDR3: CASSLGSRGPSGGEQFF

J: TRBJ2-2
size: .
V: TRBV2
D: .
DNA: TGTGCCAGCTCAGTATTATTTGGGGGCAGCAACACCGGGGAGCTGTTTTTT
CDR3: CASSVLFGGSNTGELFF

J: TRBJ1-1
size: .
V: TRBV5-6
D: .
DNA: TGTGCCAGCAGGCGTGGGAGGGGCACTGAAGCTTTCTTT
CDR3: CASRRGRGTEAFF

J: TRBJ1-5
size: .
V: TRBV19
D: .
DNA: TGTGCCAGTAGTATAACCCGGGACACTAATCAGCCCCAGCATTTT
CDR3: CASSITRDTNQPQHF

J: TRBJ1-1
size: .
V: TRBV6-5
D: .
DNA: TGTGCCAGCAGTTACTCGACGGCAGGTCGGGCTTTCTTT
CDR3: CASSYSTAGRAFF

J: TRBJ1-5
size: .
V: TRBV9
D: .
DNA: TGTGCCAGCAGCGTAGAAGGAGCAAGCAATCAGCCCCAGCATTTT
CDR3: CASSVEGASNQPQHF

J: TRBJ1-1
size: .
V: TRBV15
D: .
DNA: TGTGCCACCAGCAGAGCGGCAGGGGTTGAAACTGAAGCTTTCTTT
CDR3: CATSRAAGVETEAFF

J: TRBJ2-2
size: once
V: TRBV5-6
D: .
DNA: TGTGCCAGCAGCTCCTTAGTAGAACCGTACTTGGACACCGGGGAGCTGTTTTTT
CDR3: CASSSLVEPYLDTGELFF

J: TRBJ1-1
size: .
V: TRBV11-2
D: .
DNA: TGTGCCAGCAGCTTGCCTCTTGGAGAATCGAACACTGAAGCTTTCTTT
CDR3: CASSLPLGESNTEAFF

J: TRBJ2-7
size: .
V: TRBV28
D: TRBD1
DNA: TGTGCCAGCAGAATCCCGGGACAGGGGTACGAGCAGTACTTC
CDR3: CASRIPGQGYEQYF